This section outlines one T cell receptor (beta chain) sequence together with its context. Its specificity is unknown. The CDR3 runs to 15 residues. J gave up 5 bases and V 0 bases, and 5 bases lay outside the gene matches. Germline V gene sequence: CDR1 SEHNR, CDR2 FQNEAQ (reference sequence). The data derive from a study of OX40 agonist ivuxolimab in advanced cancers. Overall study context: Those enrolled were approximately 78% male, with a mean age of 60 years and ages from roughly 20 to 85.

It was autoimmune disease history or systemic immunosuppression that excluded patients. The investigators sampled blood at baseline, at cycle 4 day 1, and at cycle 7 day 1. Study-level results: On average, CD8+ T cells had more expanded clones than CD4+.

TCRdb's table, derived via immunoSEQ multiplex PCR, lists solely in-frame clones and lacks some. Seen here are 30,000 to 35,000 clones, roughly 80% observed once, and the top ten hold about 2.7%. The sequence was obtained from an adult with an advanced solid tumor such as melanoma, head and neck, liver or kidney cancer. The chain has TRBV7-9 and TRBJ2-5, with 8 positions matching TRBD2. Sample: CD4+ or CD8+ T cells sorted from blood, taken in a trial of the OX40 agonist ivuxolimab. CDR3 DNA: TGTGCCAGCAGCTTAGCGCGAGCGGGGGCGGAGACCCAGTACTTC. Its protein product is CASSLARAGAETQYF.